Below, 27 T cell receptor beta chains from the same sample are listed, as sequenced in a study of blood T cell repertoires in COVID-19. Sequenced by immunoSEQ multiplex PCR; TCRdb stores in-frame clones only, minus some. Counted here are 130,000 or so clones, about 80% occurring once; the ten biggest clones make up approximately 12%. Material for sequencing was peripheral blood. All receptors derive from a woman aged 55-69 years with acute or convalescent COVID-19.

V gene TRBV30 combines with J gene TRBJ2-1, with D possibly matching TRBD2 (6 bases). Germline lookup yields CDR1 GTSNPN and CDR2 SVGIG (reference sequence). The CDR3 length is 13 residues. Trimming removed 2 bases from V and 9 bases from J, with 14 bases in between. The CDR3 reads CAWSLTSLSEQFF. The CDR3, as DNA: TGTGCCTGGAGTCTTACTAGCTTGAGTGAGCAGTTCTTC.

V and J are TRBV5-8 and TRBJ2-3; D is ambiguous. CDR3 length: 16 residues. Germline assignment: CDR1 SGHTS and CDR2 YDEGEE. V was pared by 3 bases and J by 1 base, with 15 bases between. DNA of the CDR3: TGTGCCAGCAGCTCCGGGTCCCGATGGGGCACAGATACGCAGTATTTT. It specifies CASSSGSRWGTDTQYF.

This clone was detected once. The chain recombines TRBV4-2 with TRBJ1-2; D remains unclear. Trimming removed 4 bases from V and 4 bases from J, with 13 bases in between. Germline assignment: CDR1 LGHNA and CDR2 YNFKEQ. This CDR3 is built from 14 residues. The CDR3 spells CASSPGEGSYGYTF. In nucleotides, the CDR3 is TGTGCCAGCAGCCCTGGAGAGGGCAGCTATGGCTACACCTTC.

This clone was detected a few times. J is TRBJ1-4 and V is TRBV5-1, with TRBD1 matching 8 bases. Germline V lookup: CDR1 SGHRS, CDR2 YFSETQ. The CDR3 has 16 residues. V gave up 2 bases and J gave up 5 bases; unmatched junction bases: 8. The CDR3 region is CASSFGPGTGNEKLFF. The CDR3 nucleotides are TGCGCCAGCAGCTTCGGTCCCGGGACAGGAAATGAAAAACTGTTTTTT.

The V call is TRBV6-5, the J call TRBJ2-7; possible D gene TRBD1, 5 bases. This CDR3 spans 15 amino acids. Germline V gene data show CDR1 as MNHEY and CDR2 as SVGAGI. Between the trimmed V and J ends, which lost 6 bases and 4 bases, there was a span of 19 bases. In nucleotides, the CDR3 is TGTGCCAGCAGAGGGGAAGACCCGCTAGGTTACGAGCAGTACTTC. This encodes CASRGEDPLGYEQYF.

J is TRBJ1-1 and V is TRBV6-2 or TRBV6-3; the D is unclear. V lost 2 bases, J lost 6 bases, and 7 bases lay in between. CDR3 size: 12 residues. From germline, CDR1 is MNHEY and CDR2 SVGEGT. The CDR3 protein is CASSYGLSEAFF. CDR3 bases: TGTGCCAGCAGTTACGGCCTTTCTGAAGCTTTCTTT.

The DNA for the CDR3 is TGCGCCAGCAGCTTAGACGGACAGGGAGGAGGCTACACCTTC. As protein: CASSLDGQGGGYTF. This chain links TRBV5-1 with TRBJ1-2; 8 bases align to TRBD1. The CDR3 consists of 14 residues. Unmatched junction bases numbered 8, after V lost 2 bases and J lost 8 bases. The germline V gene has CDR1 SGHRS and CDR2 YFSETQ.

The chain has TRBV3-1 (or the pseudogene TRBV3-2) and TRBJ2-3; TRBD2 aligns across 10 bases. Germline V lookup: CDR1 LGHDT, CDR2 YNNKEL (reference sequence). The CDR3 totals 18 residues. Trimming cost V 5 bases and J 2 bases; bases outside gene matches: 13. CDR3 nucleotide sequence: TGTGCCAGCAGCTTACTCTCTAGCGGGGGACCCTACACAGATACGCAGTATTTT. Translated: CASSLLSSGGPYTDTQYF.

The gene calls are TRBV3-1 (or the pseudogene TRBV3-2) and TRBJ2-3; 8 bases match TRBD2. From germline, CDR1 is LGHDT and CDR2 YNNKEL (reference sequence). CDR3 length equals 16 residues. J lost 1 base, V lost 3 bases, and 6 bases had no gene match. Written as DNA, the CDR3 is TGTGCCAGCAGCCACGGGCCAGCGGGGGGCACAGATACGCAGTATTTT. This codes for CASSHGPAGGTDTQYF.

This clone has only one observation. This sequence joins TRBV12-3 or TRBV12-4 and TRBJ1-2; D is possibly TRBD1 (5 bases). V gave up 2 bases and J gave up 6 bases, with 7 bases separating them. There are 12 residues in the CDR3. The CDR3 bases are TGTGCCAGCAGTTTATGGGGGGATGGCTACACCTTC. Its protein product is CASSLWGDGYTF.

The chain uses TRBV11-2 and TRBJ1-3, with 9 bases lining up with TRBD1. Germline V gene lookup returns CDR1 SGHAT and CDR2 FQNNGV. The trim removed 5 bases at V and 3 bases at J, leaving 17 bases unmatched. The CDR3 runs 19 residues. The CDR3 protein is CASSLRRGGQGASGNTIYF. The DNA of the CDR3 is TGTGCCAGCAGCCTACGACGAGGGGGACAGGGTGCCAGTGGAAACACCATATATTTT. The full variable domain, with the rest looked up from reference TRBV11-2 and TRBJ1-3, is EAGVAQSPRYKIIEKRQSVAFWCNPISGHATLYWYQQILGQGPKLLIQFQNNGVVDDSQLPKDRFSAERLKGVDSTLKIQPAKLEDSAVYLCASSLRRGGQGASGNTIYFGEGSWLTVV.

The rearrangement uses TRBV30 and TRBJ2-7, with 7 bases aligning to TRBD2. This CDR3 region has 12 residues. The V gene end was trimmed by 3 bases and the J gene end by 9 bases; junction bases not matched to a gene: 8. Germline V CDR1 and CDR2: GTSNPN, SVGIG (reference sequence). The DNA for the CDR3 is TGTGCCTGGAGCGCGAGCGGGGTCGGGCAGTACTTC. The encoded protein is CAWSASGVGQYF.

V gene TRBV24-1 combines with J gene TRBJ2-3; tentative D call: TRBD1 (6 bases). CDR1 KGHDR and CDR2 SFDVKD come from the germline V gene. Trimming left V 9 bases short and J 2 bases short, with 11 bases between. The CDR3 consists of 13 residues. The CDR3 loop reads CATGAGDTDTQYF. CDR3 bases: TGTGCCACCGGTGCAGGGGACACAGATACGCAGTATTTT.

The chain has TRBV4-1 and TRBJ1-2; 7 nucleotides match TRBD1. Germline lookup yields CDR1 MGHRA and CDR2 YSYEKL. This CDR3 spans 13 amino acids. J was trimmed by 7 bases and V by 6 bases; bases with no gene match: 8. The DNA of the CDR3 is TGCGCCAGCAGTCACGACAGGGCTGGTGGCTACACCTTC. Residues: CASSHDRAGGYTF.

This rearrangement joins TRBV18 to TRBJ2-3; 13 bases line up with TRBD2. Germline CDR1 is KGHSH and CDR2 is LQKENI. The trim removed 3 bases at V and 6 bases at J, leaving 6 bases unmatched. The CDR3 runs to 16 residues. The DNA of the CDR3 is TGTGCCAGCTCACCCTCGACTAGCGGGGGGAGGGATACGCAGTATTTT. Translation: CASSPSTSGGRDTQYF.

J is TRBJ2-1 and V is TRBV2; 7 bases fit TRBD1. Losses at the gene ends were 6 bases for V and 4 bases for J; bases not matched to a gene: 6. CDR1 SNHLY and CDR2 FYNNEI come from the germline V gene. This CDR3 has 14 residues. CDR3 amino acids: CASSGQVSYNEQFF. Here the CDR3 DNA reads TGTGCCAGCAGCGGACAGGTCAGTTACAATGAGCAGTTCTTC.

The CDR3 loop is CASSQGQHNTEAFF. The CDR3 nucleotides read TGTGCCAGCAGCCAAGGACAGCATAACACTGAAGCTTTCTTT. This sequence joins TRBV3-1 (or the pseudogene TRBV3-2) and TRBJ1-1; D is possibly TRBD1 (5 bases). CDR1 LGHDT and CDR2 YNNKEL come from the germline V gene (reference sequence). V lost 1 base, J lost 2 bases, and 8 bases lay in between. The CDR3 runs to 14 residues.

The chain joins TRBV5-4 to TRBJ1-1; no clear D. V was trimmed by 5 bases and J by 4 bases, leaving 12 bases between them. The CDR3 is made up of 13 amino acids. Germline V gene sequence: CDR1 SGHNT, CDR2 YYREEE (reference sequence). Here the CDR3 reads CASSQEEGTEAFF. The CDR3, as DNA: TGTGCCAGCAGTCAGGAAGAGGGCACTGAAGCTTTCTTT. Full variable domain (missing parts from reference TRBV5-4 and TRBJ1-1): ETGVTQSPTHLIKTRGQQVTLRCSSQSGHNTVSWYQQALGQGPQFIFQYYREEENGRGNFPPRFSGLQFPNYSSELNVNALELDDSALYLCASSQEEGTEAFFGQGTRLTVV.

The chain carries TRBV5-5 and TRBJ2-7, with D possibly matching TRBD1 (6 bases). V lost 4 bases, J lost 3 bases, and 14 bases lay in between. The CDR3 has 14 amino acids. The germline gives CDR1 SGHKS, CDR2 YYEKEE (reference sequence). The CDR3: CASSRPTGNYEQYF. DNA for the CDR3: TGTGCCAGCAGCAGACCGACAGGAAACTACGAGCAGTACTTC.

The gene calls are TRBV19 and TRBJ2-3, with TRBD1 matching over 8 bases. Germline CDR1 and CDR2: LNHDA and SQIVND (reference sequence). Trimming at V came to 8 bases and at J to 0 bases, leaving 7 bases not matched to a gene. CDR3 size: 15 residues. CDR3 coding DNA: TGTGCCAGTCGCCGCGACAGGGGAAGCACAGATACGCAGTATTTT. It codes for CASRRDRGSTDTQYF.

The chain uses TRBV12-5 and TRBJ2-1; 11 nucleotides align to TRBD2. V dropped 2 bases and J dropped 3; count of bases not matched to a gene: 6. Germline V gene lookup returns CDR1 LGHNT and CDR2 FRNRAP. The CDR3 has 17 residues. The CDR3 loop is CASGLTITSGGYNEQFF. CDR3 coding DNA: TGTGCTAGTGGTTTGACTATAACTAGCGGGGGCTACAATGAGCAGTTCTTC. Complete variable domain (other parts from reference TRBV12-5 and TRBJ2-1): DARVTQTPRHKVTEMGQEVTMRCQPILGHNTVFWYRQTMMQGLELLAYFRNRAPLDDSGMPKDRFSAEMPDATLATLKIQPSEPRDSAVYFCASGLTITSGGYNEQFFGPGTRLTVL.

This clone was observed a handful of times. This chain links TRBV27 with TRBJ1-1; TRBD1 might be the D (6 bases). Trimming shortened V by 6 bases and J by 1 base, and 6 bases separated the two germline ends. CDR3 length: 12 amino acids. Germline values: CDR1 MNHEY, CDR2 SMNVEV (reference sequence). CDR3 DNA: TGTGCCAGCAGGACAGGGAACACTGAAGCTTTCTTT. Encoded protein: CASRTGNTEAFF.

The chain has TRBV29-1 and TRBJ1-1; possible D gene TRBD1, 5 bases. The V and J ends lost 4 bases and 0 bases respectively, with 15 bases between them. The CDR3 length is 15 residues. CDR1 SQVTM and CDR2 ANQGSEA come from the germline V gene. CDR3 in amino acids: CSVGGRTFMNTEAFF. The CDR3 nucleotides are TGCAGCGTTGGGGGCCGAACATTCATGAACACTGAAGCTTTCTTT. The variable domain in full, with the rest retrieved from reference TRBV29-1 and TRBJ1-1, is SAVISQKPSRDICQRGTSLTIQCQVDSQVTMMFWYRQQPGQSLTLIATANQGSEATYESGFVIDKFPISRPNLTFSTLTVSNMSPEDSSIYLCSVGGRTFMNTEAFFGQGTRLTVV.

The chain joins TRBV3-1 (or the pseudogene TRBV3-2) to TRBJ2-1; the match to TRBD1 covers 10 bases. Germline CDR1 is LGHDT and CDR2 is YNNKEL (reference sequence). V shed 4 bases, J shed 4 bases, and the junction held 4 bases outside the gene matches. The CDR3 runs 15 residues. CDR3 loop: CASSPGQGMYNEQFF. CDR3 in DNA: TGTGCCAGCAGCCCGGGACAGGGGATGTACAATGAGCAGTTCTTC.

The V call is TRBV5-4, the J call TRBJ1-6; 8 positions match TRBD1. The ends lost 2 bases at V and 6 bases at J; junction bases unmatched: 4. The CDR3 loop spans 15 amino acids. CDR1 is SGHNT, CDR2 YYREEE, per germline (reference sequence). This CDR3 is CASSLDRGFNSPLHF. In DNA, the CDR3 is TGTGCCAGCAGCTTAGACAGGGGTTTTAATTCACCCCTCCACTTT.

This clone is a singleton in its sample. The chain has TRBV4-1 and TRBJ1-1, with D possibly being TRBD1 (6 bases). The CDR3 has 13 amino acids. V dropped 1 base and J dropped 14 bases, with 17 bases sitting between them. Germline values: CDR1 MGHRA, CDR2 YSYEKL. The DNA of the CDR3 is TGCGCCAGCAGCCAAGGGGGGCTGGGTGGGGTGTTCTTT. It codes for CASSQGGLGGVFF.

The DNA for the CDR3 is TGTGCCAGTAGTATAAGGGCGGGGGGCAACAATGAGCAGTTCTTC. Translated: CASSIRAGGNNEQFF. The J gene is TRBJ2-1, the V gene TRBV19; 8 bases agree with TRBD2. CDR1 and CDR2 (germline): LNHDA, SQIVND (reference sequence). This CDR3 has 15 residues. The trim removed 2 bases at V and 5 bases at J, leaving 5 bases unmatched.